The clone carrying this T cell receptor (beta chain) was picked up a small number of times. Antigen: not known. TCRdb itself ran the 5' RACE reads through MiXCR, one entry per CDR3 protein. The table has about 310,000 distinct CDR3 sequences, around 20% seen once; the top ten hold about 3.5%. This specimen comes from a study of CD8 T cells in ankylosing spondylitis. The study's findings and limits: Past research had described some motif variants in reactive arthritis synovial fluid and blood. Disease-linked clones bore a CD8+ phenotype, appearing relatively rarely in peripheral blood.

CDR1 SGHRS and CDR2 YFSETQ come from the germline V gene. Trimming stripped 3 bases from V and 2 bases from J, with 10 bases between. The CDR3 is made up of 14 amino acids. The chain links TRBV5-1 to TRBJ2-3, with a tentative D call TRBD1 (5 bases). Sample: blood, either unsorted or a sorted T cell fraction (not recorded which). This receptor was obtained from a female donor with ankylosing spondylitis or in good health (not recorded which). CDR3: CASSWGVNTDTQYF. The CDR3 bases are TGCGCCAGCAGCTGGGGCGTCAACACAGATACGCAGTATTTT.